This T cell receptor (beta chain) originates from a study of T cells in Graves' hyperthyroidism and ophthalmopathy. Study results and limitations: Ophthalmopathy cases were set apart from stable hyperthyroidism by a 13 V-J model. Blood also carried most thyroid clonotypes expanded above 0.001.

This CDR3 comprises 14 residues. Trimming at V came to 0 bases and at J to 8 bases, leaving 8 bases not matched to a gene. Looked up from germline, CDR1 is SQVTM and CDR2 is ANQGSEA. Authors of the study amplified TCR beta CDR3 regions from RNA transcripts. A first-round RT-PCR of the TCR CDR3 used the HTBI primer set. TCRdb analysed the multiplex PCR reads with MiXCR anew, one entry per CDR3 protein. The sample lists about 620,000 distinct CDR3 sequences, under 20% occurring once. A lack of ophthalmopathy progression within 18 months defined stable Graves' hyperthyroidism. Hyperthyroidism, newly diagnosed and lasting under 2 months, affected patients aged 18 to 65. This clonotype was counted ten times or more. Its antigen is still unknown.

The gene calls are TRBV29-1 and TRBJ1-2; 8 bases are shared with TRBD1. This clonotype originated in a woman aged 25 to 45 with Graves' hyperthyroidism. The sequencing input was blood. DNA of the CDR3: TGCAGCGTTGAAGAGTCACAGGGGGTGAGCGGCTACACCTTC. Amino acid sequence: CSVEESQGVSGYTF.